A selection of T cell receptor beta chains follows, all from one sample in a study of blood T cell repertoires in COVID-19. Generated by immunoSEQ multiplex PCR, the TCRdb table keeps only in-frame clones and is missing some. There are fewer than 200,000 clones in the sample; roughly 80% occur only once, and about 8.8% lies in the top ten. Sequenced: peripheral blood. Every receptor here comes from an elderly woman with COVID-19, enrolled during active disease. Each CDR3 is given with its conserved first and last residue. Each record gives: V gene, D gene, clone size, J gene, CDR3 DNA, CDR3 protein. D genes are given only for firm matches. Rows give clone size only sometimes, using once, few, many, or a class for an expanded clone.

TRBV3-1/TRBV3-2	-	-	TRBJ2-2	TGTGCCAGCAGCCTTCAGGCGATGAACACCGGGGAGCTGTTTTTT	CASSLQAMNTGELFF
TRBV28	-	once	TRBJ2-7	TGTGCCAGCAACGATAACGGGAAACCCTACGAGCAGTACTTC	CASNDNGKPYEQYF
TRBV5-4	-	once	TRBJ2-7	TGTGCCAGCAGCTCCCGGGACACGGCCAACGAGCAGTACTTC	CASSSRDTANEQYF
TRBV5-1	TRBD2	-	TRBJ2-7	TGCGCCAGCAGCTTGGGGGCGGCGGGGGACGAGCAGTACTTC	CASSLGAAGDEQYF
TRBV6-5	-	-	TRBJ2-7	TGTGCCAGCAGTTACTCGAGGCTACAACCTTACGAGCAGTACTTC	CASSYSRLQPYEQYF
TRBV18	-	-	TRBJ2-6	TGTGCCAGCTCACCGCCCTCGAGAGGGGCCAACGTCCTGACTTTC	CASSPPSRGANVLTF
TRBV27	-	-	TRBJ1-2	TGTGCCAGCAGTTTATCCCCAGGGCTGGCGTCTGGCTACACCTTC	CASSLSPGLASGYTF
TRBV2	-	once	TRBJ1-1	TGTGCCAGCAGTGAAGTAACCCGGGCTGAAGCTTTCTTT	CASSEVTRAEAFF
TRBV24-1	TRBD1	-	TRBJ2-7	TGTGCCACCAGACAGGGGGGTGACGAGCAGTACTTC	CATRQGGDEQYF
TRBV6-5	TRBD1	many	TRBJ1-2	TGTGCCAGCAGCGCCGGGACAGGGATAGGCTACACCTTC	CASSAGTGIGYTF
TRBV6-5	TRBD1	-	TRBJ1-5	TGTGCCAGCAGTTACGGGACAGGTATGAATCAGCCCCAGCATTTT	CASSYGTGMNQPQHF
TRBV25-1	-	-	TRBJ1-4	TGTGCCAGCAGCGCAAGAGGGGGATCTGAAAAACTGTTTTTT	CASSARGGSEKLFF
TRBV4-1	-	-	TRBJ2-5	TGCGCCAGCAGCCCGCGCGGGCGGGTGGGAGAGACCCAGTACTTC	CASSPRGRVGETQYF
TRBV19	-	-	TRBJ1-2	TGTGCCAGTACCCGGACAAACCTTAACTATGGCTACACCTTC	CASTRTNLNYGYTF
TRBV19	-	-	TRBJ1-1	TGTGCCAGTAGTCCAGGACTCGTCGGCGCTGAAGCTTTCTTT	CASSPGLVGAEAFF
TRBV19	-	-	TRBJ1-4	TGTGCCAGTAAGGGACTGGCCAATGAAAAACTGTTTTTT	CASKGLANEKLFF
TRBV5-1	-	-	TRBJ2-5	TGCGCCAGCAGCTTGGTACAGGGCCTGGTAGAGACCCAGTACTTC	CASSLVQGLVETQYF
TRBV28	TRBD1	-	TRBJ1-5	TGTGCCAGCAGTTCAGGGGGGTTAAGCAATCAGCCCCAGCATTTT	CASSSGGLSNQPQHF
TRBV2	TRBD1	-	TRBJ1-5	TGTGCCAGCAGTCAGACAGGGGTAAATCAGCCCCAGCATTTT	CASSQTGVNQPQHF
TRBV4-1	-	few	TRBJ1-5	TGCGCCAGCAGCCCGACACGCCAAAGTGTTATGGGCAATCAGCCCCAGCATTTT	CASSPTRQSVMGNQPQHF
TRBV6-5	TRBD1	few	TRBJ1-1	TGTGCCAGCAGTACTACAGGGGAAGGGGACACTGAAGCTTTCTTT	CASSTTGEGDTEAFF
TRBV7-6	-	-	TRBJ1-3	TGTGCCAGCAGCTCTCGGGTTAGCAATGGAAACACCATATATTTT	CASSSRVSNGNTIYF
TRBV5-1	-	-	TRBJ2-1	TGCGCCAGCGCCTTGGATGGCAGTCCCTACAATGAGCAGTTCTTC	CASALDGSPYNEQFF
TRBV3-1/TRBV3-2	TRBD2	-	TRBJ2-1	TGTGCCAGCAGCCAAGATTTCCTGGCGGGAGCCGAGGAGCAGTTCTTC	CASSQDFLAGAEEQFF
TRBV5-1	-	-	TRBJ1-3	TGCGCCAGCAGCCTCTCGAGTCAGGGGTCCGGAAACACCATATATTTT	CASSLSSQGSGNTIYF
TRBV28	TRBD1	-	TRBJ1-2	TGTGCCAGCAGTTTCGGACAGGGATATGGCTACACCTTC	CASSFGQGYGYTF
TRBV6-4	TRBD1	-	TRBJ2-3	TGTGCCAGCAGTGACTCGGGACAGGGGGCGCGGGTGGATACGCAGTATTTT	CASSDSGQGARVDTQYF
TRBV7-8	TRBD2	-	TRBJ2-5	TGTGCCAGCAGCTTGTTACTAGCGGGTCGGGAGACCCAGTACTTC	CASSLLLAGRETQYF
TRBV7-9	-	once	TRBJ1-5	TGTGCCAGCAGCTTAGAAGCTCAGCCCCAGCATTTT	CASSLEAQPQHF
TRBV7-3	-	-	TRBJ1-1	TGTGCCAGCAGCTTAAGCCCGGTGGCACAGGCCGGGGAAGCTTTCTTT	CASSLSPVAQAGEAFF
TRBV3-1/TRBV3-2	-	few	TRBJ1-2	TGTGCCAGCAGCCAAGTTGGGCCTGAGGGCTACACCTTC	CASSQVGPEGYTF
TRBV19	TRBD2	few	TRBJ2-3	TGTGCCAGTAGTCCCTGGGGTAGCGGGACCTTGGGCACAGATACGCAGTATTTT	CASSPWGSGTLGTDTQYF
TRBV29-1	TRBD1	-	TRBJ1-2	TGCAGCGTACAACAGGGGCCGGGTGGCTACACCTTC	CSVQQGPGGYTF
TRBV6-5	-	-	TRBJ1-1	TGTGCCAGCGGACAACGGACAGTGAACACTGAAGCTTTCTTT	CASGQRTVNTEAFF
TRBV10-2	TRBD1	-	TRBJ1-2	TGCGCCAGCAGTGAGTCGAGGACAGGGGGTAATGGCTACACCTTC	CASSESRTGGNGYTF
TRBV18	TRBD2	few	TRBJ2-7	TGTGCCAGCTCACGCGGACTAGCGGGGGACTACGAGCAGTACTTC	CASSRGLAGDYEQYF
TRBV24-1	-	once	TRBJ2-5	TGTGCCACCAGTGATTCGCAGGCGCAAGAGACCCAGTACTTC	CATSDSQAQETQYF
TRBV6-5	-	-	TRBJ1-3	TGTGCCAGCAAGGGAGGGGGAAGAAACACCATATATTTT	CASKGGGRNTIYF
TRBV3-1/TRBV3-2	TRBD2	-	TRBJ2-7	TGTGCCAGCAGCCTTACTAGCGGCTACGAGCAGTACTTC	CASSLTSGYEQYF
TRBV29-1	TRBD1	-	TRBJ1-5	TGCAGCGTTGGTACAGGGGATCAGCCCCAGCATTTT	CSVGTGDQPQHF
TRBV27	-	once	TRBJ1-1	TGTGCCAGTAAATTAAACTCAGGGTCGAACACTGAAGCTTTCTTT	CASKLNSGSNTEAFF
TRBV4-2	TRBD1	-	TRBJ1-2	TGTGCCAGCAGCCAAGCGACAGGGAACTATGGCTACACCTTC	CASSQATGNYGYTF
TRBV5-1	TRBD2	-	TRBJ2-1	TGCGCCAGCAGCTTGGGCCGGGCTAGCGGGAGCGATGAGCAGTTCTTC	CASSLGRASGSDEQFF
TRBV2	-	-	TRBJ1-2	TGTGCCAGCTGTGATACAGGGATCGGTAACGGCTACACCTTC	CASCDTGIGNGYTF
TRBV6-1	TRBD2	-	TRBJ2-1	TGTGCCAGCAGTGATCTAGCGGGCTCCTACAATGAGCAGTTCTTC	CASSDLAGSYNEQFF
TRBV19	TRBD1	-	TRBJ2-6	TGTGCCACCACGACAGGGGGGAGGTCTGGGGCCAACGTCCTGACTTTC	CATTTGGRSGANVLTF
TRBV6-1	-	-	TRBJ1-2	TGTGCCAGCAGTGAAGCTTTCCAGGGCTCTGGCTACACCTTC	CASSEAFQGSGYTF
TRBV19	-	-	TRBJ1-6	TGTGCCAGTAGTATACCAACAGGATTCTATTCACCCCTCCACTTT	CASSIPTGFYSPLHF
TRBV10-3	TRBD1	-	TRBJ1-3	TGTGCCATCAGTGGACAGGGATCAAGGGGGAACACCATATATTTT	CAISGQGSRGNTIYF
TRBV5-1	-	-	TRBJ2-7	TGCGCCAGCAGCTTGGCCGGCTCATCGGGCGAGCAGTACTTC	CASSLAGSSGEQYF
TRBV7-3	TRBD1	once	TRBJ2-1	TGTGCCAGCAGCTTAACGACAGGGGATGAGCAGTTCTTC	CASSLTTGDEQFF
TRBV24-1	TRBD1	-	TRBJ1-2	TGTGCCACCAGGAGAGACAGGGCCCTAAGCTATGGCTACACCTTC	CATRRDRALSYGYTF
TRBV10-3	-	few	TRBJ2-5	TGTGCCATCAGTGAGGGGGCTCGGGAGACCCAGTACTTC	CAISEGARETQYF
TRBV19	TRBD2	once	TRBJ2-2	TGTGCCAGTAGTAATAGCGGGAGGAGCATCGGGGAGCTGTTTTTT	CASSNSGRSIGELFF
TRBV10-3	TRBD2	few	TRBJ2-4	TGTGCCATCAGTGAAACTAGCGGGGGGGACTTGACGGCCAAAAACATTCAGTACTTC	CAISETSGGDLTAKNIQYF
TRBV11-2	-	-	TRBJ2-1	TGTGCCAGCAGCTCGACGAGAGGGAACGATGAGCAGTTCTTC	CASSSTRGNDEQFF
TRBV19	TRBD2	-	TRBJ2-5	TGTGCCAGTAGTTCACTGCGGGGGGCACTCCAAGAGACCCAGTACTTC	CASSSLRGALQETQYF
TRBV5-1	-	-	TRBJ2-7	TGCGCCAGCAGCTTGATCGGCTACGAGCAGTACTTC	CASSLIGYEQYF
TRBV28	-	-	TRBJ1-1	TGTGCCAGCAGTTCCTTTACTGGACATGGAGCTTTCTTT	CASSSFTGHGAFF